Reported below is one TCR beta chain. Its specificity is not known. TCRdb keeps only in-frame clones here, not all; method: immunoSEQ multiplex PCR. The sample yields more than 150,000 clones, 70% to 90% seen once. With 2 bases removed from V and 7 bases from J, the gap between germline ends came to 12 bases. The CDR3 sequence is 14 residues long. CDR1 is SGDLS and CDR2 is YYNGEE in the germline V gene. This sample was taken from a study of T cell responses to AZD1222 COVID-19 vaccine. Study overall: Samples with a second dose at about 4 or about 12 weeks were pooled together. Overall study findings and caveats: The study found vaccine-associated CD4 TCRs spanning spike, dominant at 160-218 and 743-854. Donors, mostly white British, included more females; clonal diversity was possibly underestimated. No repertoire was sampled before or during the peak T cell response, only after it.

The sequencing here drew on peripheral blood, taken on day 0 of AZD1222 vaccination. This TCR was sampled from an adult in good health. The chain joins TRBV9 to TRBJ2-2; D uncertain. In nucleotides, the CDR3 is TGTGCCAGCAGCGTTACTCAAGTAAACGGGGAGCTGTTTTTT. Translating it yields CASSVTQVNGELFF.